This is a list of T cell receptor beta chains from one sample in a study of OX40 agonist ivuxolimab in advanced cancers. Using immunoSEQ multiplex PCR, the repertoire was profiled, and TCRdb retains in-frame clones only, with some absent. The repertoire includes approximately 100,000 clones, roughly four fifths of them detected once, and less than 6% sits in the top ten. The material sequenced was CD4+ or CD8+ T cells sorted from blood, taken in a trial of the OX40 agonist ivuxolimab. Receptors were obtained from an adult with an advanced solid tumor such as melanoma, head and neck, liver or kidney cancer. The CDR3 runs from the conserved cysteine through the conserved F or W. A D gene is named only where the DNA matches it firmly. Clone size is shown for a subset of rows, as once, few, many or a class of expanded clone.

length: 16
V: TRBV10-3
J: TRBJ2-3
size: NA
D: NA
CDR3: CAIMDDTDPRTDTQYF
DNA: TGTGCCATCATGGACGATACGGACCCCCGCACAGATACGCAGTATTTT

length: 13
V: TRBV5-8
J: TRBJ2-1
size: NA
D: NA
CDR3: CASRLASYNEQFF
DNA: TGTGCCAGCAGGCTAGCAAGTTACAATGAGCAGTTCTTC

length: 17
V: TRBV7-2
J: TRBJ1-5
size: NA
D: NA
CDR3: CASSPTASTGGNQPQHF
DNA: TGTGCCAGCAGCCCAACAGCGTCAACAGGCGGCAATCAGCCCCAGCATTTT

length: 15
V: TRBV5-1
J: TRBJ2-7
size: NA
D: NA
CDR3: CASSFGARARNEQYF
DNA: TGCGCCAGCAGCTTCGGGGCCAGGGCGAGGAACGAGCAGTACTTC

length: 15
V: TRBV5-6
J: TRBJ2-1
size: NA
D: NA
CDR3: CASSPDESSYNEQFF
DNA: TGTGCCAGCAGCCCGGACGAGAGCTCCTACAATGAGCAGTTCTTC

length: 15
V: TRBV7-2
J: TRBJ2-1
size: NA
D: TRBD2
CDR3: CASSLLADSYNEQFF
DNA: TGTGCCAGCAGCCTGCTAGCGGACTCCTACAATGAGCAGTTCTTC

length: 15
V: TRBV10-2
J: TRBJ2-3
size: NA
D: TRBD2
CDR3: CASSSGGRGTDTQYF
DNA: TGCGCCAGCAGCTCTGGCGGGAGGGGCACAGATACGCAGTATTTT

length: 12
V: TRBV10-1
J: TRBJ1-2
size: NA
D: NA
CDR3: CASSAGQYGYTF
DNA: TGCGCCAGCTCTGCCGGGCAATATGGCTACACCTTC

length: 16
V: TRBV7-2
J: TRBJ2-7
size: NA
D: TRBD2
CDR3: CASSIITRERHYEQYF
DNA: TGTGCCAGCAGCATAATCACGCGGGAGAGACACTACGAGCAGTACTTC

length: 15
V: TRBV5-6
J: TRBJ2-1
size: NA
D: TRBD2
CDR3: CASSLGLAGVDEQFF
DNA: TGTGCCAGCAGCTTAGGACTAGCGGGAGTCGATGAGCAGTTCTTC

length: 14
V: TRBV10-3
J: TRBJ2-5
size: NA
D: TRBD2
CDR3: CAISEAGFQETQYF
DNA: TGTGCCATCAGTGAAGCGGGATTCCAAGAGACCCAGTACTTC

length: 15
V: TRBV7-2
J: TRBJ2-7
size: NA
D: TRBD2
CDR3: CASSSSSGALLGQYF
DNA: TGTGCCAGCAGCTCTTCTAGCGGAGCCCTTTTGGGGCAGTACTTC

length: 13
V: TRBV11-2
J: TRBJ1-2
size: NA
D: NA
CDR3: CASSFRDNYGYTF
DNA: TGTGCCAGCAGCTTTAGGGATAACTATGGCTACACCTTC

length: 15
V: TRBV4-3
J: TRBJ1-1
size: NA
D: NA
CDR3: CASSERDGRNTEAFF
DNA: TGCGCCAGCAGCGAGAGGGATGGTCGGAACACTGAAGCTTTCTTT

length: 14
V: TRBV27
J: TRBJ2-1
size: NA
D: NA
CDR3: CASSLQRPYNEQFF
DNA: TGTGCCAGCAGTTTACAGAGACCCTACAATGAGCAGTTCTTC

length: 14
V: TRBV5-1
J: TRBJ2-7
size: NA
D: TRBD1
CDR3: CASSLAGTGSEQYF
DNA: TGCGCCAGCAGCTTGGCTGGGACAGGGTCCGAGCAGTACTTC

length: 14
V: TRBV27
J: TRBJ2-7
size: NA
D: NA
CDR3: CASKLGWGSYEQYF
DNA: TGTGCCAGCAAGCTGGGTTGGGGGTCCTACGAGCAGTACTTC

length: 14
V: TRBV5-6
J: TRBJ2-7
size: NA
D: NA
CDR3: CASSFRLGWDEQYF
DNA: TGTGCCAGCAGCTTTCGGCTAGGGTGGGACGAGCAGTACTTC

length: 16
V: TRBV11-2
J: TRBJ2-1
size: NA
D: TRBD2
CDR3: CASRDERGASYNEQFF
DNA: TGTGCCAGCAGAGATGAGCGGGGGGCCTCTTACAATGAGCAGTTCTTC

length: 15
V: TRBV19
J: TRBJ2-5
size: NA
D: TRBD2
CDR3: CASSFGEGGVETQYF
DNA: TGTGCCAGTTCCTTCGGGGAGGGAGGAGTAGAGACCCAGTACTTC

length: 14
V: TRBV6-5
J: TRBJ2-3
size: NA
D: NA
CDR3: CASSYTDYTDTQYF
DNA: TGTGCCAGCAGTTACACTGATTACACAGATACGCAGTATTTT

length: 16
V: TRBV12-5
J: TRBJ2-7
size: NA
D: TRBD2
CDR3: CASGLVQTSGIYEQYF
DNA: TGTGCTAGTGGTTTGGTACAGACTAGCGGGATCTACGAGCAGTACTTC

length: 15
V: TRBV6-5
J: TRBJ2-3
size: NA
D: NA
CDR3: CASSYSIASTDTQYF
DNA: TGTGCCAGCAGTTACTCGATAGCTAGCACAGATACGCAGTATTTT

length: 14
V: TRBV18
J: TRBJ2-4
size: NA
D: TRBD1
CDR3: CASSPTGVKNIQYF
DNA: TGTGCCAGCTCACCCACAGGGGTGAAAAACATTCAGTACTTC

length: 15
V: TRBV2
J: TRBJ2-2
size: NA
D: NA
CDR3: CASRGRRPNTGELFF
DNA: TGTGCCAGCAGGGGCAGACGTCCGAACACCGGGGAGCTGTTTTTT

length: 14
V: TRBV2
J: TRBJ2-2
size: NA
D: TRBD1
CDR3: CASTQTTGNGELFF
DNA: TGTGCCAGCACCCAAACGACAGGGAATGGGGAGCTGTTTTTT

length: 13
V: TRBV12-5
J: TRBJ2-5
size: once
D: NA
CDR3: CASGQPILDTQYF
DNA: TGTGCTAGTGGTCAACCGATTTTAGACACCCAGTACTTC

length: 15
V: TRBV18
J: TRBJ1-1
size: NA
D: NA
CDR3: CASSPPGQGLVHPFF
DNA: TGTGCCAGCTCACCACCGGGCCAGGGCCTAGTCCACCCTTTCTTT

length: 15
V: TRBV7-9
J: TRBJ2-2
size: once
D: NA
CDR3: CASSLAGLSTGELFF
DNA: TGTGCCAGCAGCTTAGCAGGCCTAAGCACCGGGGAGCTGTTTTTT

length: 15
V: TRBV5-1
J: TRBJ2-7
size: NA
D: TRBD1
CDR3: CASSLEVTGTLEQYF
DNA: TGCGCCAGCAGCTTGGAGGTGACAGGGACCCTCGAGCAGTACTTC

length: 15
V: TRBV30
J: TRBJ2-4
size: NA
D: NA
CDR3: CAWSVNGVAKNIQYF
DNA: TGTGCCTGGAGTGTAAACGGAGTAGCCAAAAACATTCAGTACTTC

length: 15
V: TRBV14
J: TRBJ2-1
size: NA
D: TRBD2
CDR3: CASSQVAGGFGEQFF
DNA: TGTGCCAGCAGCCAAGTAGCGGGAGGATTTGGTGAGCAGTTCTTC

length: 15
V: TRBV5-6
J: TRBJ1-4
size: NA
D: NA
CDR3: CASSGLVGTNEKLFF
DNA: TGTGCCAGCAGCGGACTTGTGGGTACAAATGAAAAACTGTTTTTT

length: 19
V: TRBV7-2
J: TRBJ2-7
size: NA
D: TRBD2
CDR3: CASSLGTSSLRVEGGEQYF
DNA: TGTGCCAGCAGCCTCGGGACTAGTTCCCTCCGCGTCGAAGGGGGCGAGCAGTACTTC

length: 15
V: TRBV10-3
J: TRBJ2-7
size: NA
D: TRBD2
CDR3: CAISESTSGSVEQYF
DNA: TGTGCCATCAGTGAGTCGACTAGCGGGAGTGTCGAGCAGTACTTC

length: 17
V: TRBV19
J: TRBJ2-5
size: NA
D: NA
CDR3: CASSSTPPGTEGETQYF
DNA: TGTGCCAGTAGTTCAACACCCCCCGGGACCGAGGGGGAGACCCAGTACTTC

length: 18
V: TRBV5-1
J: TRBJ2-2
size: NA
D: TRBD1
CDR3: CASSLGLEGAAKSGELFF
DNA: TGCGCCAGCAGCTTGGGGCTAGAGGGGGCTGCAAAGTCTGGGGAGCTGTTTTTT

length: 14
V: TRBV19
J: TRBJ2-1
size: few
D: TRBD2
CDR3: CASTKAGGPNEQFF
DNA: TGTGCCAGTACTAAAGCGGGAGGGCCTAATGAGCAGTTCTTC

length: 16
V: TRBV5-1
J: TRBJ2-1
size: once
D: TRBD1
CDR3: CASRSDGTGRVGEQFF
DNA: TGCGCCAGCAGGAGTGACGGGACAGGGAGGGTCGGGGAGCAGTTCTTC

length: 15
V: TRBV5-4
J: TRBJ1-1
size: NA
D: NA
CDR3: CASRSYHTENTEAFF
DNA: TGTGCCAGCAGGTCCTATCACACAGAGAACACTGAAGCTTTCTTT

length: 13
V: TRBV29-1
J: TRBJ2-5
size: NA
D: NA
CDR3: CSVLRGLGETQYF
DNA: TGCAGCGTCCTCAGGGGACTCGGGGAGACCCAGTACTTC

length: 15
V: TRBV6-6
J: TRBJ1-2
size: NA
D: TRBD1
CDR3: CASSKDRGYNYGYTF
DNA: TGTGCCAGCAGTAAGGACAGGGGGTATAACTATGGCTACACCTTC

length: 14
V: TRBV27
J: TRBJ1-2
size: NA
D: TRBD1
CDR3: CASSHKRDSYGYTF
DNA: TGTGCCAGCAGCCATAAGCGGGACAGCTATGGCTACACCTTC

length: 18
V: TRBV10-3
J: TRBJ1-6
size: few
D: TRBD1
CDR3: CAISESPGQGVDNSPLHF
DNA: TGTGCCATCAGTGAGTCTCCGGGACAGGGGGTGGATAATTCACCCCTCCACTTT

length: 18
V: TRBV21-1
J: TRBJ1-5
size: NA
D: NA
CDR3: CASSKAVKVYYSNQPQHF
DNA: TGTGCCAGCAGCAAAGCGGTGAAGGTCTACTATAGCAATCAGCCCCAGCATTTT

length: 14
V: TRBV10-2
J: TRBJ2-2
size: NA
D: NA
CDR3: CASSERRSTGELFF
DNA: TGCGCCAGCAGTGAGAGGCGAAGCACCGGGGAGCTGTTTTTT